This TCR beta chain was identified during a study of blood T cell repertoires in COVID-19. Study overall: From the United States, Italy and Spain came samples of acute and convalescent COVID-19.

Authors' processing steps: Reference gene primer amplification yielded estimated nucleated cell counts. Assay used: immunoSEQ multiplex PCR; TCRdb lists only in-frame clones, some missing. V, J and clone size were drawn from that table, and D and trimming were deduced from the DNA. The sample shows under 350,000 clones, around nine tenths of them seen only once. Material for sequencing was peripheral blood. This sequence originates from a man between 65 and 85 years old with acute or convalescent COVID-19.

The CDR3 region has the DNA TGTGCCACCAGCAGAGTTCAGGGGGATAACTATGGCTACACCTTC. It is translated as CATSRVQGDNYGYTF. V gene TRBV15 combines with J gene TRBJ1-2; 7 positions agree with TRBD1. This CDR3 region has 15 residues. Germline loops: CDR1 LNHNV, CDR2 YYDKDF (reference sequence). Trimming at V came to 1 base and at J to 1 base, leaving 3 bases not matched to a gene. The full variable domain, rest sourced from reference TRBV15 and TRBJ1-2, is DAMVIQNPRYQVTQFGKPVTLSCSQTLNHNVMYWYQQKSSQAPKLLFHYYDKDFNNEADTPDNFQSRRPNTSFCFLDIRSPGLGDTAMYLCATSRVQGDNYGYTFGSGTRLTVV.